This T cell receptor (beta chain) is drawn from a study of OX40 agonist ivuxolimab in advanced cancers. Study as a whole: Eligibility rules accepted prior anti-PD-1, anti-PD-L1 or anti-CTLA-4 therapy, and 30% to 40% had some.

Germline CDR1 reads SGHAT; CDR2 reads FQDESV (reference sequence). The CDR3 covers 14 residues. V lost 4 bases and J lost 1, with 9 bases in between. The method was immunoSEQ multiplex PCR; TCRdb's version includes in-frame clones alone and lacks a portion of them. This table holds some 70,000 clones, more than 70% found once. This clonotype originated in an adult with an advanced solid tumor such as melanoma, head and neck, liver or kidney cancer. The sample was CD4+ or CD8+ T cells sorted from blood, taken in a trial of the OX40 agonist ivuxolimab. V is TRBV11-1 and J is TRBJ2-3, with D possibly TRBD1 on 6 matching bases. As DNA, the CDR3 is TGTGCCAGCAGCTCGCGGACAGGCACAGATACGCAGTATTTT. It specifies CASSSRTGTDTQYF.